These T cell receptor beta chains were read from a single sample in a study of vaccination and CD4 T cells after COVID-19. Antigen specificity for these receptors is unknown. Using its own MiXCR run on the PCR reads, TCRdb lists one record per CDR3 protein. The table shows under 20,000 distinct CDR3 sequences, with 44% occurring only once. The sample was CD4+ T cells from blood, cultured in vitro. The origin of the receptors is a human donor who had recovered from COVID-19. CDR3s include the opening cysteine and the closing phenylalanine or tryptophan. Fields, in order: CDR3 protein, CDR3 DNA, clone size, J gene, V gene, D gene. A D gene is named only where the DNA matches it firmly. A row's size may be missing; if present it is once, few, many or a size class.

CDR3 protein: CASSLGGITQETQYF
CDR3 DNA: TGTGCCAGCAGCTTAGGAGGGATCACCCAAGAGACCCAGTACTTC
clone size: few
J gene: TRBJ2-5
V gene: TRBV7-2
D gene: NA

CDR3 protein: CSATTTRTSTDTQYF
CDR3 DNA: TGCAGTGCTACAACCACTAGAACAAGCACAGATACGCAGTATTTT
clone size: NA
J gene: TRBJ2-3
V gene: TRBV20-1
D gene: NA

CDR3 protein: CAWNDRGREQYF
CDR3 DNA: TGTGCCTGGAATGATCGAGGTCGGGAGCAGTACTTC
clone size: NA
J gene: TRBJ2-7
V gene: TRBV30
D gene: NA

CDR3 protein: CASSANTGELFF
CDR3 DNA: TGTGCCAGCAGCGCAAACACCGGGGAGCTGTTTTTT
clone size: few
J gene: TRBJ2-2
V gene: TRBV7-9
D gene: NA

CDR3 protein: CASRNTGQTYTEAFF
CDR3 DNA: TGTGCCAGCAGGAACACGGGACAGACTTACACTGAAGCTTTCTTT
clone size: few
J gene: TRBJ1-1
V gene: TRBV2
D gene: TRBD1

CDR3 protein: CASNHRDGGMNTEAFF
CDR3 DNA: TGCGCCAGCAACCACAGGGACGGAGGTATGAACACTGAAGCTTTCTTT
clone size: NA
J gene: TRBJ1-1
V gene: TRBV5-1
D gene: NA

CDR3 protein: CASSFGTGFNIQYF
CDR3 DNA: TGTGCCAGCAGCTTCGGGACGGGTTTTAACATTCAGTACTTC
clone size: NA
J gene: TRBJ2-4
V gene: TRBV7-2
D gene: NA

CDR3 protein: CASSYRDRRNYGYTF
CDR3 DNA: TGTGCCAGCAGTTACCGGGACAGACGTAACTATGGCTACACCTTC
clone size: NA
J gene: TRBJ1-2
V gene: TRBV6-5
D gene: TRBD1

CDR3 protein: CSARDAVAGEAGELFF
CDR3 DNA: TGCAGTGCTAGAGATGCGGTAGCGGGAGAGGCCGGGGAGCTGTTTTTT
clone size: NA
J gene: TRBJ2-2
V gene: TRBV20-1
D gene: TRBD2

CDR3 protein: CAWSPTSDYGYTF
CDR3 DNA: TGTGCCTGGAGCCCTACATCGGACTATGGCTACACCTTC
clone size: few
J gene: TRBJ1-2
V gene: TRBV30
D gene: NA

CDR3 protein: CAIRGLGQGGDNEQFF
CDR3 DNA: TGTGCCATCAGGGGACTGGGGCAGGGGGGAGACAATGAGCAGTTCTTC
clone size: NA
J gene: TRBJ2-1
V gene: TRBV10-3
D gene: NA

CDR3 protein: CARTPSGTRPYEQYF
CDR3 DNA: TGTGCCAGAACACCATCCGGGACTAGACCATACGAGCAGTACTTC
clone size: NA
J gene: TRBJ2-7
V gene: TRBV6-1
D gene: TRBD2

CDR3 protein: CASSDEPYSNQPQHF
CDR3 DNA: TGCGCCAGCAGTGATGAGCCTTATAGCAATCAGCCCCAGCATTTT
clone size: NA
J gene: TRBJ1-5
V gene: TRBV10-2
D gene: NA

CDR3 protein: CASKTRQGNYSNQPQHF
CDR3 DNA: TGTGCCAGTAAGACGAGACAGGGGAACTATAGCAATCAGCCCCAGCATTTT
clone size: NA
J gene: TRBJ1-5
V gene: TRBV19
D gene: TRBD1

CDR3 protein: CSARVWQGGDTEAFF
CDR3 DNA: TGCAGTGCTAGAGTCTGGCAGGGGGGAGACACTGAAGCTTTCTTT
clone size: medium-sized
J gene: TRBJ1-1
V gene: TRBV20-1
D gene: TRBD1

CDR3 protein: CASSLGLEGGEQFF
CDR3 DNA: TGTGCCAGCAGCTTAGGGCTTGAGGGCGGGGAGCAGTTCTTC
clone size: NA
J gene: TRBJ2-1
V gene: TRBV11-2
D gene: NA

CDR3 protein: CASSISSLAPDTQYF
CDR3 DNA: TGTGCCAGTAGTATTAGTAGTTTGGCTCCAGATACGCAGTATTTT
clone size: NA
J gene: TRBJ2-3
V gene: TRBV19
D gene: NA

CDR3 protein: CASSREETQYF
CDR3 DNA: TGTGCCAGTAGTAGGGAAGAGACCCAGTACTTC
clone size: NA
J gene: TRBJ2-5
V gene: TRBV19
D gene: NA